This TCR beta chain was obtained from a study of OX40 agonist ivuxolimab in advanced cancers. The repertoire was sequenced with immunoSEQ multiplex PCR; TCRdb's copy has only in-frame clones and lacks some. The table lists roughly 76,000 clones, roughly 88% of them singletons. The sequencing used CD4+ or CD8+ T cells sorted from blood, collected in a trial of the OX40 agonist ivuxolimab. The receptor's source is an adult with an advanced solid tumor such as melanoma, head and neck, liver or kidney cancer.

The CDR3 here is CASSDSRDFLDEQYF. CDR3 DNA: TGTGCCAGCAGTGATTCACGGGATTTTTTGGACGAGCAGTACTTC. This chain joins TRBV6-1 and TRBJ2-5, with D possibly TRBD2 on 5 matching bases. Near its end, the DNA agrees better with TRBJ2-7, so the J call may be wrong. CDR3 length: 15 residues. The germline CDR1 and CDR2 sequences are MNHNS and SASEGT.